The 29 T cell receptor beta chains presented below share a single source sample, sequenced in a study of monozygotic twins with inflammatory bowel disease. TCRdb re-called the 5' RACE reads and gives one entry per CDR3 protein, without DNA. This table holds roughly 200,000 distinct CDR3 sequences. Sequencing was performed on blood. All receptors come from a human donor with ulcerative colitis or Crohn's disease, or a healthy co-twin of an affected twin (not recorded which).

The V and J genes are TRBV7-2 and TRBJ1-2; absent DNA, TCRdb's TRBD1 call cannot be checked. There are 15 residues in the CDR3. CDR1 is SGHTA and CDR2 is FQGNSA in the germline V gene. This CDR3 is CASSRVSGSNYGYTF.

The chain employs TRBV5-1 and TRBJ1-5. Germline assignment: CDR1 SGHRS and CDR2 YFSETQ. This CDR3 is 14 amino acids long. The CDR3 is CASSLGQANQPQHF.

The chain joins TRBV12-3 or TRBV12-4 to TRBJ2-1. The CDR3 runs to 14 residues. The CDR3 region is CASRVLESYNEQFF.

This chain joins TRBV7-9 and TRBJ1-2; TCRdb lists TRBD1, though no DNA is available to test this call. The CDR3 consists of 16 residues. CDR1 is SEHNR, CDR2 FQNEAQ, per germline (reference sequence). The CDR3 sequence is CASSSSNTTGKYGYTF.

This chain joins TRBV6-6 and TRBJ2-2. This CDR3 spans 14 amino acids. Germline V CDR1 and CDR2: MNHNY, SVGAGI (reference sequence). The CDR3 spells CASTVASNTGELFF.

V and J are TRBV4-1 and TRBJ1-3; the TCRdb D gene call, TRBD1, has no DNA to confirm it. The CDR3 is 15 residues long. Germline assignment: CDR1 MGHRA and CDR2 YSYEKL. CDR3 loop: CASSTDRGTGNTIYF.

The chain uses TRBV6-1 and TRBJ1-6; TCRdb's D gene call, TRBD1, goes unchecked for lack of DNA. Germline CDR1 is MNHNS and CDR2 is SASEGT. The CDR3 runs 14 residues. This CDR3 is CASSQGALLSPLHF.

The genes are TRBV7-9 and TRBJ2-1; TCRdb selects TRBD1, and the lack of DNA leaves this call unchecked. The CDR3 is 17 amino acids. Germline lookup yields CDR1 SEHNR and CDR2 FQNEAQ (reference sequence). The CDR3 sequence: CASSLVRDTLGFNEQFF.

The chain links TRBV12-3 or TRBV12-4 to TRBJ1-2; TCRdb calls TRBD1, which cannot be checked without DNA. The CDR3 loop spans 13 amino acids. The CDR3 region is CASSPRDPYGYTF.

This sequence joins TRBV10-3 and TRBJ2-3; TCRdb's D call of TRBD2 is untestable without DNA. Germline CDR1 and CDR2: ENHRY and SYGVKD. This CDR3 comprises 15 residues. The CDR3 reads CAISPTSGDTDTQYF.

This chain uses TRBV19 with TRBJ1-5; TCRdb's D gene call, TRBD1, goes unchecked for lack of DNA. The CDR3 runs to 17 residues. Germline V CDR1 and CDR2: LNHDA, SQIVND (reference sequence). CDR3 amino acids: CASSPGQGRYSNQPQHF.

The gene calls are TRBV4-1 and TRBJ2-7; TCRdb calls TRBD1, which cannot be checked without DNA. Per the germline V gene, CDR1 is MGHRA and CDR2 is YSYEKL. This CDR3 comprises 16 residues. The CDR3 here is CASSLNSGTAPYEQYF.

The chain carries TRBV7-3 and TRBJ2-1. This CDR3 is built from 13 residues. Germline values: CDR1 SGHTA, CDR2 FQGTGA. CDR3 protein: CASSLPPLTEQFF.

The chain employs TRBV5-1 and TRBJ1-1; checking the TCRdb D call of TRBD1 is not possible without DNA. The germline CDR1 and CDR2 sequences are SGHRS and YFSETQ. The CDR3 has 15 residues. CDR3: CASSLGGVRSTEAFF.

The CDR3 loop is CASITGGYSGANVLTF. V and J are TRBV7-9 and TRBJ2-6; TCRdb indicates TRBD1, and absent DNA this call remains unverified. Germline CDR1 SEHNR, CDR2 FQNEAQ (reference sequence). The CDR3 is made up of 16 amino acids.

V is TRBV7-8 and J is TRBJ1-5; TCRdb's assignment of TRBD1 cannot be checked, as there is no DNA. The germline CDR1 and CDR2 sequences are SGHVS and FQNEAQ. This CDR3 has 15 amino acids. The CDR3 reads CASSLGGTRSQPQHF.

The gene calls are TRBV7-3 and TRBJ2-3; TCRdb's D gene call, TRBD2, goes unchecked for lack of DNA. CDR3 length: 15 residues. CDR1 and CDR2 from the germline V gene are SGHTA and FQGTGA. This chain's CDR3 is CASSFLAGGRDTQYF.

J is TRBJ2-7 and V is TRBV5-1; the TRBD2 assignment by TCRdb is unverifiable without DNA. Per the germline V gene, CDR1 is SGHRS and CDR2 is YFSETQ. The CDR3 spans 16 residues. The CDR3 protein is CASSVASGGLKNEQYF.

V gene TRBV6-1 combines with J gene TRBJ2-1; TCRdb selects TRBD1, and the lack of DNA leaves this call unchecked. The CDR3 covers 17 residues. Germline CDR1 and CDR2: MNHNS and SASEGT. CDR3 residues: CASSKDPRRDFNNEQFF.

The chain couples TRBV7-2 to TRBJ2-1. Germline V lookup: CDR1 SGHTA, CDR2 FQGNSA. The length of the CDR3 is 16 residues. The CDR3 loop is CASSLGTHLPYNEQFF.

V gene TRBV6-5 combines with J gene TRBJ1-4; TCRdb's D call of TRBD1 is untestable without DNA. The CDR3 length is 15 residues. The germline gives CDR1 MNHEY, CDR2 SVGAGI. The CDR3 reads CASSYSGTGAEKLFF.

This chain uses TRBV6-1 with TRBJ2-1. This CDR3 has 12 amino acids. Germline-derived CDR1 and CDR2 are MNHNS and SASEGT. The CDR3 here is CASSGELDEQFF.

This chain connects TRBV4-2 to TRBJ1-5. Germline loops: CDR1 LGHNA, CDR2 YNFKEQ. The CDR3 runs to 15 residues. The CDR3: CASSQGGGRDQPQHF.

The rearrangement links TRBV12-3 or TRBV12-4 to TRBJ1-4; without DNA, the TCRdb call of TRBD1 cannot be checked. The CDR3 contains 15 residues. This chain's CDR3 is CASSATGPANEKLFF.

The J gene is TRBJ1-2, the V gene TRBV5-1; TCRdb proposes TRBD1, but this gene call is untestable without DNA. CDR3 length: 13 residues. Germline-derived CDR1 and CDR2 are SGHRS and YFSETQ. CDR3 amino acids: CASSLQERYGYTF. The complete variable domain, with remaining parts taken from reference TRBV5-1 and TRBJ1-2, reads KAGVTQTPRYLIKTRGQQVTLSCSPISGHRSVSWYQQTPGQGLQFLFEYFSETQRNKGNFPGRFSGRQFSNSRSEMNVSTLELGDSALYLCASSLQERYGYTFGSGTRLTVV.

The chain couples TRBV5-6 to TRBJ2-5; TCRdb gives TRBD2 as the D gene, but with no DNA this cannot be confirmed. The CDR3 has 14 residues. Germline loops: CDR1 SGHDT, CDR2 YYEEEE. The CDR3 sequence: CASSLSSGQETQYF.

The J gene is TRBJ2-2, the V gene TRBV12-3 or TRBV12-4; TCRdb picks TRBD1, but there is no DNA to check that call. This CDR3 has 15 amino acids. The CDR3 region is CASSREGAGTGELFF.

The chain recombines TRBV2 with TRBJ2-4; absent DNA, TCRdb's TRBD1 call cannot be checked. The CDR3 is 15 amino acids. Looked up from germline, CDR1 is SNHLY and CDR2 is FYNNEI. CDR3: CASMKEGGVGNIQYF.

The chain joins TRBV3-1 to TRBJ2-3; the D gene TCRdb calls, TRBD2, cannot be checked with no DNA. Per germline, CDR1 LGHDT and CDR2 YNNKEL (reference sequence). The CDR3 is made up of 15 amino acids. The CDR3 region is CASSPPAVSTDTQYF.